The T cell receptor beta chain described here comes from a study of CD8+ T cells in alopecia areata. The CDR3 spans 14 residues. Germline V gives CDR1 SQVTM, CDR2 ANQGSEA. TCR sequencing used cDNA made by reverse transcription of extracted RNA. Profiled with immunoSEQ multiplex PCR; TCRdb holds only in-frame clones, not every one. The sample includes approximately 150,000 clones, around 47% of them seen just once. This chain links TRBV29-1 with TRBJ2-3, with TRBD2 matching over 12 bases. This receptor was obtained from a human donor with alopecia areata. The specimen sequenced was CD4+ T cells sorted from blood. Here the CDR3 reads CSSSTSGRTDTQYF. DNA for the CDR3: TGCAGTTCTTCGACTAGCGGGAGAACAGATACGCAGTATTTT.